This entry lists 15 T cell receptor beta chains sequenced from one sample in a study of T cells in localized non-small cell lung cancer (dated by TCRdb to about 2020). Library construction relied on the immunoSEQ multiplex PCR assay. TCRdb took this table from immuneACCESS and kept in-frame rearrangements with V and J called. Such tables lack part of the clones; where checked against another copy, unresolved V genes explain under half of the gap, and the rest is unexplained. This sample is represented by about 54,000 clones; about four fifths of them were singletons. The top ten hold 15% to 20% of the sample. This sample comprised peripheral blood, obtained before any cancer treatment. These receptors all come from a female donor aged 60 or older with stage II squamous cell lung carcinoma.

This sequence joins TRBV30 and TRBJ1-3; TRBD1 is a possible D gene (5 bases). The CDR3 is 16 residues long. Germline V gene sequence: CDR1 GTSNPN, CDR2 SVGIG (reference sequence). V lost 1 base, J lost 0 bases, and 13 bases lay in between. CDR3 sequence reads: CAWSGAGESSGNTIYF. The DNA for the CDR3 is TGTGCCTGGAGTGGGGCGGGGGAGAGCTCTGGAAACACCATATATTTT.

The chain employs TRBV10-2 and TRBJ2-1; 9 nucleotides align to TRBD2. Germline CDR1 and CDR2: WSHSY and SAAADI. The CDR3 spans 13 residues. With V trimmed by 7 bases and J by 8 bases, 6 bases remained unmatched. The CDR3 DNA is TGCGCCAGCAAGCTAGCGGGAACCCATGAGCAGTTCTTC. Translating it yields CASKLAGTHEQFF.

The chain joins TRBV4-3 to TRBJ2-3, with 12 positions matching TRBD2. Trimming at V came to 0 bases and at J to 1 base, leaving 11 bases not matched to a gene. Per germline, CDR1 LGHNA and CDR2 YSLEER. CDR3 length: 20 amino acids. The CDR3 loop reads CASSQEVALAGGQGTDTQYF. The CDR3, as DNA: TGCGCCAGCAGCCAAGAAGTCGCGCTAGCGGGGGGGCAAGGCACAGATACGCAGTATTTT.

This clone has only a few counts. The chain is built from TRBV2 and TRBJ1-2; D not resolved. Trimming took 10 bases from V and 4 from J, leaving 16 bases between them. CDR1 is SNHLY and CDR2 is FYNNEI in the germline V gene. CDR3 length equals 13 residues. The DNA for the CDR3 is TGTGCCACCGGAGTAGGGCCGGTCTATGGCTACACCTTC. It translates to CATGVGPVYGYTF.

The V call is TRBV6-6, the J call TRBJ1-2, with D unresolved. Germline values: CDR1 MNHNY, CDR2 SVGAGI (reference sequence). Trimming took 7 bases from V and 3 from J, leaving 18 bases between them. This CDR3 contains 15 residues. Written as DNA, the CDR3 is TGTGCCAGCAAGAGATCGGCAGTCGAGGACTATGGCTACACCTTC. Its protein is CASKRSAVEDYGYTF.

J is TRBJ2-3 and V is TRBV19; D possibly corresponds to TRBD1 (5 bases). The V gene's germline CDR1 is LNHDA and CDR2 SQIVND (reference sequence). The V end lost 2 bases, the J end lost 0 bases, and 6 bases lay between the germline ends. The CDR3 has 14 residues. CDR3 DNA sequence: TGTGCCAGTAGTATACAGGGAAGCACAGATACGCAGTATTTT. Translated: CASSIQGSTDTQYF.

The chain employs TRBV5-1 and TRBJ2-2, with D perhaps matching TRBD1 or TRBD2 (5 bases each). The germline V and J ends were trimmed by 6 bases and 1 base, with 10 bases remaining between them. The CDR3 spans 14 residues. CDR1 SGHRS and CDR2 YFSETQ come from the germline V gene. In DNA, the CDR3 is TGCGCCAGCAACCTTGGGGGGAACACCGGGGAGCTGTTTTTT. It translates to CASNLGGNTGELFF.

The rearrangement uses TRBV7-6 and TRBJ1-2; 7 nucleotides agree with TRBD1. Germline CDR1 is SGHVS and CDR2 is FNYEAQ. Trimming at V came to 0 bases and at J to 7 bases, leaving 5 bases not matched to a gene. The CDR3 covers 14 residues. CDR3 amino acids: CASSLARQGGGYTF. The CDR3 nucleotides read TGTGCCAGCAGCTTAGCGCGGCAGGGGGGTGGCTACACCTTC.

The chain recombines TRBV5-6 with TRBJ1-3, with TRBD1 matching over 7 bases. CDR1 is SGHDT and CDR2 is YYEEEE in the germline V gene. The CDR3 consists of 14 residues. Trimming took 0 bases from V and 9 from J; bases not matched to a gene: 6. This chain's CDR3 is CASSLGQGRVTIYF. CDR3 bases: TGTGCCAGCAGCTTGGGACAGGGTCGGGTCACCATATATTTT.

The chain couples TRBV19 to TRBJ2-7; D uncertain. The CDR3 has 13 residues. Germline CDR1 reads LNHDA; CDR2 reads SQIVND (reference sequence). V was shortened by 8 bases and J by 2 bases, with 13 bases between the two germline ends. Here the CDR3 reads CASAVSSTYEQYF. The CDR3, as DNA: TGTGCCAGTGCGGTAAGCTCAACCTACGAGCAGTACTTC.

This rearrangement joins TRBV7-9 to TRBJ2-1; 7 bases map to TRBD2. The V gene's germline CDR1 is SEHNR and CDR2 FQNEAQ (reference sequence). This CDR3 comprises 13 residues. Trimming removed 2 bases from V and 8 bases from J; junction bases left unmatched: 3. Written as DNA, the CDR3 is TGTGCCAGCAGCTTACACCTAGCGGATGAGCAGTTCTTC. Its protein product is CASSLHLADEQFF.

The rearrangement uses TRBV19 and TRBJ1-6; perhaps TRBD1 as D (5 bases). This CDR3 is built from 11 residues. CDR1 and CDR2 (germline): LNHDA, SQIVND (reference sequence). The V gene lost 7 bases and the J gene lost 15 bases, with 13 bases spanning the gap. The CDR3 DNA reads as TGTGCCAGTACCTCAGGGTTAATCCTCCACTTT. Translated: CASTSGLILHF.

The chain recombines TRBV6-4 with TRBJ1-1; TRBD1 might be the D (5 bases). The germline V gene has CDR1 MRHNA and CDR2 SNTAGT. The CDR3 totals 15 residues. The V and J ends lost 0 bases and 5 bases respectively, with 13 bases between them. As DNA, the CDR3 is TGTGCCAGCAGTGACTCAAGGGACCTAAGGACTGAAGCTTTCTTT. It yields the protein CASSDSRDLRTEAFF.

The chain employs TRBV27 and TRBJ2-1; D gene uncertain. V was trimmed by 2 bases and J by 1 base, leaving 9 bases between them. Looked up from germline, CDR1 is MNHEY and CDR2 is SMNVEV (reference sequence). The CDR3 spans 15 residues. CDR3 region: CASSLAPLSYNEQFF. The DNA of the CDR3 is TGTGCCAGCAGTTTAGCGCCCCTTTCCTACAATGAGCAGTTCTTC.

The chain has TRBV5-4 and TRBJ2-6, with D possibly TRBD1 on 6 matching bases. The CDR3 runs 15 residues. Germline V lookup: CDR1 SGHNT, CDR2 YYREEE (reference sequence). Deletions cut 5 bases from V and 4 bases from J, with 13 bases between. CDR3: CASSLPRGGANVLTF. For the CDR3, the DNA is TGTGCCAGCAGTCTCCCTAGGGGGGGGGCCAACGTCCTGACTTTC.